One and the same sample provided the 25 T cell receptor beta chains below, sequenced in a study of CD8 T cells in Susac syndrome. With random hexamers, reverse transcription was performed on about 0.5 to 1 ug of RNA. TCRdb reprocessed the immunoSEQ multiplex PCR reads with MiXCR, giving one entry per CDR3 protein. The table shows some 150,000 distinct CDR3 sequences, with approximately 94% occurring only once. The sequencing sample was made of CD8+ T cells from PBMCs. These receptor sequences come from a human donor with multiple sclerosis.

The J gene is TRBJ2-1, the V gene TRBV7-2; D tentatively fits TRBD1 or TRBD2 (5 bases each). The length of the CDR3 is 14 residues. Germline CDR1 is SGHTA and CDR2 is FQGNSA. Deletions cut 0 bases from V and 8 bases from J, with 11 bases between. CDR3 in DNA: TGTGCCAGCAGCTTAGCTTGGGGGAAGGATGAGCAGTTCTTC. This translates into CASSLAWGKDEQFF.

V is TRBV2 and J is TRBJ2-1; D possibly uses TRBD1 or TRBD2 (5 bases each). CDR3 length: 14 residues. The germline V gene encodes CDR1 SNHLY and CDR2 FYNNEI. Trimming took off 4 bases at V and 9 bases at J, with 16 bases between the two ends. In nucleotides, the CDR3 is TGTGCCAGCAGTGGGGGACCGCGAGGCAGTGAGCAGTTCTTC. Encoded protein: CASSGGPRGSEQFF. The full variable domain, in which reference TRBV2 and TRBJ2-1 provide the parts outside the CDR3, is EPEVTQTPSHQVTQMGQEVILRCVPISNHLYFYWYRQILGQKVEFLVSFYNNEISEKSEIFDDQFSVERPDGSNFTLKIRSTKLEDSAMYFCASSGGPRGSEQFFGPGTRLTVL.

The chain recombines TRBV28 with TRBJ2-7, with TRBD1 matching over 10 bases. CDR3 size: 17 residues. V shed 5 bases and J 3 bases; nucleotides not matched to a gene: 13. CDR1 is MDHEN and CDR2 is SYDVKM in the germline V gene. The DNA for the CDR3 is TGTGCCAGCAGTCGGGACAGGGGAGGCCGAATACACTACGAGCAGTACTTC. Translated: CASSRDRGGRIHYEQYF.

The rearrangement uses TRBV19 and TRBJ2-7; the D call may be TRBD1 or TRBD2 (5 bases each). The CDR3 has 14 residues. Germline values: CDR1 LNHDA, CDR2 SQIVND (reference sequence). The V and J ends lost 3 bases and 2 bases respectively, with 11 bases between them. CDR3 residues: CASSIRDGTYEQYF. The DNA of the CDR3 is TGTGCCAGTAGTATTCGGGACGGGACCTACGAGCAGTACTTC.

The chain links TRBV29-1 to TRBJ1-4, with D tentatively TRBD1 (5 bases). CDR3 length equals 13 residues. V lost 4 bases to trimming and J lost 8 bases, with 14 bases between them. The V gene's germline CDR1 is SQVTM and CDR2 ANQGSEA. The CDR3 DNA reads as TGCAGCGTTGTTCAGGGCGGGTTCGAAAAACTGTTTTTT. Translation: CSVVQGGFEKLFF.

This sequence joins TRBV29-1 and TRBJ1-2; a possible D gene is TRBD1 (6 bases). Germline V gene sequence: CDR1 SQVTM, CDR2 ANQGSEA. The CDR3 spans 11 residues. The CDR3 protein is CSDDRTQGYTF. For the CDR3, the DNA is TGCAGTGACGACAGGACTCAGGGCTACACCTTC.

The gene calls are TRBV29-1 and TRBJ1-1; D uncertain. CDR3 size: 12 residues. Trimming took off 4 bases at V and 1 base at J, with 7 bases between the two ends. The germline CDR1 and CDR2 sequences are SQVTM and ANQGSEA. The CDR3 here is CSVVGRNTEAFF. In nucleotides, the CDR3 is TGCAGCGTTGTGGGCCGGAACACTGAAGCTTTCTTT.

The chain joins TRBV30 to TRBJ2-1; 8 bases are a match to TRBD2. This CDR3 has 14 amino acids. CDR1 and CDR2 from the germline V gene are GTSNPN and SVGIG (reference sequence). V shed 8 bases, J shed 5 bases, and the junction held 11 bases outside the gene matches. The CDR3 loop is CAKWGIAGNNEQFF. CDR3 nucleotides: TGTGCCAAGTGGGGGATAGCGGGAAACAATGAGCAGTTCTTC.

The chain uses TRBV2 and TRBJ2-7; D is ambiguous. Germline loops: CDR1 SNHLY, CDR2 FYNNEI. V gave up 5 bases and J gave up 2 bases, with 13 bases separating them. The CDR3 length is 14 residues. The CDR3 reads CASSKGPGPYEQYF. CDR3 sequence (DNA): TGTGCCAGCAGTAAGGGTCCAGGACCCTACGAGCAGTACTTC. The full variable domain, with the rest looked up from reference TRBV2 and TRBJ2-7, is EPEVTQTPSHQVTQMGQEVILRCVPISNHLYFYWYRQILGQKVEFLVSFYNNEISEKSEIFDDQFSVERPDGSNFTLKIRSTKLEDSAMYFCASSKGPGPYEQYFGPGTRLTVT.

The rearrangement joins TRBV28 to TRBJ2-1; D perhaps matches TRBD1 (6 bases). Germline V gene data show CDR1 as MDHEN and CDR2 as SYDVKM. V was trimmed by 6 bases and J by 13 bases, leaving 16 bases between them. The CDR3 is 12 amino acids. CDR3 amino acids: CASRAGRTDQFF. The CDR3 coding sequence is TGTGCCAGCAGGGCCGGAAGGACAGATCAGTTCTTC.

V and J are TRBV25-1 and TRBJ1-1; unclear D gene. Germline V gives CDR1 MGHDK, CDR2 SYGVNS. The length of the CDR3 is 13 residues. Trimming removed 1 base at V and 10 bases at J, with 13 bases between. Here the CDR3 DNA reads TGTGCCAGCAGTGAATCTCCAGGCAAAGGAGCTTTCTTT. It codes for CASSESPGKGAFF.

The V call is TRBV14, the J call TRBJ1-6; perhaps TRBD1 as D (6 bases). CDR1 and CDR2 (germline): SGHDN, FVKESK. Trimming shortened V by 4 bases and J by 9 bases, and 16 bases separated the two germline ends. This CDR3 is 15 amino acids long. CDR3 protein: CASSRTQGIGSPLHF. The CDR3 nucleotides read TGTGCCAGCAGCCGCACCCAGGGGATCGGTTCACCCCTCCACTTT.

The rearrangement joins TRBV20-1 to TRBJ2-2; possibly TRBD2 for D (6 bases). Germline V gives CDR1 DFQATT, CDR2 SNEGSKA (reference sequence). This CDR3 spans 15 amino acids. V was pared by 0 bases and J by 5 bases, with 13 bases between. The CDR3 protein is CSARDSSGVTGELFF. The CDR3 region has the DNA TGCAGTGCTAGAGATAGTAGCGGAGTGACCGGGGAGCTGTTTTTT.

CDR3 residues: CASNLGAARNTEAFF. The CDR3 region has the DNA TGTGCCAGCAACCTGGGGGCCGCCCGGAACACTGAAGCTTTCTTT. The V and J genes are TRBV12-3 or TRBV12-4 and TRBJ1-1; the D gene is possibly TRBD1 (6 bases). CDR3 length: 15 residues. Deletions cut 7 bases from V and 1 base from J, with 16 bases between.

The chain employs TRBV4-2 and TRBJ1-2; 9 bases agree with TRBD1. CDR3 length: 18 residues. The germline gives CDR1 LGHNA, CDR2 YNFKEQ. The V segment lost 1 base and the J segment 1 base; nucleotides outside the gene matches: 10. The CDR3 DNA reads TGTGCCAGCAGCCAAGTTGTGGACAGGGGACGGAGTAACTATGGCTACACCTTC. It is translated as CASSQVVDRGRSNYGYTF.

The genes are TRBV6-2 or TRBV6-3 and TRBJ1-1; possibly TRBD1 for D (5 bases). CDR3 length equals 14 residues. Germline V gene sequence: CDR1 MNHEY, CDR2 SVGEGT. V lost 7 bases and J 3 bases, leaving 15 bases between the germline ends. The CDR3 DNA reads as TGTGCCAGCACGGGACTCGAGGAGGACACTGAAGCTTTCTTT. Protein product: CASTGLEEDTEAFF.

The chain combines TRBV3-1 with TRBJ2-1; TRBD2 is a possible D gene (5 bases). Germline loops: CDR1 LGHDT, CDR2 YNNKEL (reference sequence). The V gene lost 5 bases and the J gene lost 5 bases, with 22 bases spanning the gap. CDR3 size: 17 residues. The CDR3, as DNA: TGTGCCAGCAGCTTGCGGGTCTTTGACCGGGGTAACAATGAGCAGTTCTTC. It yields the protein CASSLRVFDRGNNEQFF.

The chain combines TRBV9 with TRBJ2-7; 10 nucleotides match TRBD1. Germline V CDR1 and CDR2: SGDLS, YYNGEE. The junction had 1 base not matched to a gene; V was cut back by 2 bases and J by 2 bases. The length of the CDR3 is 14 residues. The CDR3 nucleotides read TGTGCCAGCAGCGTGGACAGGGGGGCCTACGAGCAGTACTTC. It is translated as CASSVDRGAYEQYF. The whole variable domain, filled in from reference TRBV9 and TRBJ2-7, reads DSGVTQTPKHLITATGQRVTLRCSPRSGDLSVYWYQQSLDQGLQFLIQYYNGEERAKGNILERFSAQQFPDLHSELNLSSLELGDSALYFCASSVDRGAYEQYFGPGTRLTVT.

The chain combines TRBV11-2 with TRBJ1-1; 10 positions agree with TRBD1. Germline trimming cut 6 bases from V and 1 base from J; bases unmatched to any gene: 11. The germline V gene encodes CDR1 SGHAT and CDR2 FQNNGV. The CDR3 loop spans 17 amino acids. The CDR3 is CASSRTGTGERNTEAFF. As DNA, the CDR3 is TGTGCCAGCAGTAGAACCGGGACAGGGGAACGGAACACTGAAGCTTTCTTT. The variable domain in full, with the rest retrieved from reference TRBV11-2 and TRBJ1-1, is EAGVAQSPRYKIIEKRQSVAFWCNPISGHATLYWYQQILGQGPKLLIQFQNNGVVDDSQLPKDRFSAERLKGVDSTLKIQPAKLEDSAVYLCASSRTGTGERNTEAFFGQGTRLTVV.

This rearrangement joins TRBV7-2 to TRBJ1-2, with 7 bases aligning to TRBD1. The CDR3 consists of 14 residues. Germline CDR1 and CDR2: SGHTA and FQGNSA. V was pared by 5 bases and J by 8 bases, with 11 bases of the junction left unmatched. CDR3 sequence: CASSPPTGQGGYTF. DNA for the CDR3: TGTGCCAGCAGCCCACCGACAGGGCAAGGGGGCTACACCTTC.

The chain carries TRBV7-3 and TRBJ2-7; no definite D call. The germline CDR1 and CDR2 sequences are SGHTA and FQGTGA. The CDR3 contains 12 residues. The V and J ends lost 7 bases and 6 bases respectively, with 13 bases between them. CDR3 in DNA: TGTGCCAGCAACAGCTGGGCCTGCGAGCAGTACTTC. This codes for CASNSWACEQYF. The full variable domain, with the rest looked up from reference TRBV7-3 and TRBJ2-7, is GAGVSQTPSNKVTEKGKYVELRCDPISGHTALYWYRQSLGQGPEFLIYFQGTGAADDSGLPNDRFFAVRPEGSVSTLKIQRTERGDSAVYLCASNSWACEQYFGPGTRLTVT.

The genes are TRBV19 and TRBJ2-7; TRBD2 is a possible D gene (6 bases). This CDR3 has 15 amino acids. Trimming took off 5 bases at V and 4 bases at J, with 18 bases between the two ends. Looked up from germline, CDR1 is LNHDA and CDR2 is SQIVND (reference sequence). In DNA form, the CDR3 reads TGTGCCAGTAGTTGGGGCTATCGCGGGACTTACGAGCAGTACTTC. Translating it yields CASSWGYRGTYEQYF.

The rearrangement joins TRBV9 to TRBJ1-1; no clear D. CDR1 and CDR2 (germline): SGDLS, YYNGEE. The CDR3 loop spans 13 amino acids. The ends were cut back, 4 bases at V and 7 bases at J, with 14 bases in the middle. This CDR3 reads CASSPSPYDEAFF. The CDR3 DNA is TGTGCCAGCAGCCCGTCCCCTTACGATGAAGCTTTCTTT.

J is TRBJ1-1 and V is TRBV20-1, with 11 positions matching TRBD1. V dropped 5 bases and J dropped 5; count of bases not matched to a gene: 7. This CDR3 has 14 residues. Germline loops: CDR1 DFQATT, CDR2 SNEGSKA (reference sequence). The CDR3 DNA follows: TGCAGTGCTCACGGACAGGGGGCCAAAACTGAAGCTTTCTTT. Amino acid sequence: CSAHGQGAKTEAFF.

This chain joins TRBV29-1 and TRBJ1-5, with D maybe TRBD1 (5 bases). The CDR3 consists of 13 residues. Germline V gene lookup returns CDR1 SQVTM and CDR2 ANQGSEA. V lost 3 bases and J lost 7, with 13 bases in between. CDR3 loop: CSVEGGSGQPQHF. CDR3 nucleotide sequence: TGCAGCGTTGAGGGGGGATCGGGCCAGCCCCAGCATTTT.